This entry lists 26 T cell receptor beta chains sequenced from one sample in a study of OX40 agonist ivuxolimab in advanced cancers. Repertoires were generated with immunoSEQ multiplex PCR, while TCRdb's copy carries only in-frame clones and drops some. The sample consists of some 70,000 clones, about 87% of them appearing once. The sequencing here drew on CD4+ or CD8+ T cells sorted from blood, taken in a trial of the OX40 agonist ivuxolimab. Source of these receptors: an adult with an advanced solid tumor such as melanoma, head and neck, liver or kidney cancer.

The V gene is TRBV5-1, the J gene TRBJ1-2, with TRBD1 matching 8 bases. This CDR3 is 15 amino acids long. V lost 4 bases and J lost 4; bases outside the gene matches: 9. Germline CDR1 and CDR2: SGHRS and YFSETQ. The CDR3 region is CASSPGQGRIYGYTF. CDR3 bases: TGCGCCAGCAGCCCAGGACAGGGAAGGATCTATGGCTACACCTTC.

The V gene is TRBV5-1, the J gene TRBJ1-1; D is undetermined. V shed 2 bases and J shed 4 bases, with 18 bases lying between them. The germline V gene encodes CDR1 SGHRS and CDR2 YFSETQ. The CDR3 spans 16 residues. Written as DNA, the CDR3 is TGCGCCAGCAGCTTTTTAGGTGCGGACCCGACCACTGAAGCTTTCTTT. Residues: CASSFLGADPTTEAFF.

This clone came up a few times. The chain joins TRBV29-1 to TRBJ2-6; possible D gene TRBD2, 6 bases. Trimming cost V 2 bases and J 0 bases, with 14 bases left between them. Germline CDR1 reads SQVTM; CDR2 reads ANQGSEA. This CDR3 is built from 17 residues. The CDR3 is CSVETSRGLSGANVLTF. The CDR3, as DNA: TGCAGCGTTGAAACGAGTAGGGGACTCTCTGGGGCCAACGTCCTGACTTTC.

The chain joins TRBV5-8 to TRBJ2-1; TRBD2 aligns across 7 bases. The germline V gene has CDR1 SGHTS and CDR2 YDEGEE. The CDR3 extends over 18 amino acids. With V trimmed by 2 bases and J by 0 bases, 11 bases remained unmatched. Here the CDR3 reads CASSLLVGRGSSYNEQFF. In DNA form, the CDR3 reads TGTGCCAGCAGCTTATTGGTGGGGAGGGGTAGCTCCTACAATGAGCAGTTCTTC.

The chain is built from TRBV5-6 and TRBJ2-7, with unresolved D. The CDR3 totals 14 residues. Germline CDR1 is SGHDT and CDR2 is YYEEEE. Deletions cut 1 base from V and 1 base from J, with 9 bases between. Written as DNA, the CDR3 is TGTGCCAGCAGCTTGACGGGTGTATCCTACGAGCAGTACTTC. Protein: CASSLTGVSYEQYF.

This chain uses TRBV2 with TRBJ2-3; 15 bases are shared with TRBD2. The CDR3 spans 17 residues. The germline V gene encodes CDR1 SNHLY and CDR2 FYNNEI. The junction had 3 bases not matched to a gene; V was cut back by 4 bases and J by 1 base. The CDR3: CASSGGTSGRRTDTQYF. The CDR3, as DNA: TGTGCCAGCAGTGGGGGGACTAGCGGGAGGCGCACAGATACGCAGTATTTT.

CDR3 nucleotide sequence: TGTGCCAGCGGGACGAAGATCAGTGACACCTTC. Translated: CASGTKISDTF. The chain links TRBV2 to TRBJ1-2; D is perhaps TRBD1 (5 bases). The germline V and J ends were trimmed by 8 bases and 12 bases, with 16 bases remaining between them. CDR1 SNHLY and CDR2 FYNNEI come from the germline V gene. The CDR3 runs 11 residues.

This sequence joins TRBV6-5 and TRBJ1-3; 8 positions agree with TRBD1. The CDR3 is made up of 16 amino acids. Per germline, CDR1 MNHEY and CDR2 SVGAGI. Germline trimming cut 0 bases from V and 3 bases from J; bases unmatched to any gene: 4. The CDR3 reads CASSYSGTGDGNTIYF. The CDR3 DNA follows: TGTGCCAGCAGTTACTCCGGGACAGGAGATGGAAACACCATATATTTT.

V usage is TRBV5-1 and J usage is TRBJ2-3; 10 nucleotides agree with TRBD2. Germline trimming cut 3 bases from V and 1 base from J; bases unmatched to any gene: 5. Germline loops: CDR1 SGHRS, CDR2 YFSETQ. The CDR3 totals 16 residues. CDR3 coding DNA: TGCGCCAGCAGCTGGGGACTAGCGTCCCGCACAGATACGCAGTATTTT. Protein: CASSWGLASRTDTQYF.

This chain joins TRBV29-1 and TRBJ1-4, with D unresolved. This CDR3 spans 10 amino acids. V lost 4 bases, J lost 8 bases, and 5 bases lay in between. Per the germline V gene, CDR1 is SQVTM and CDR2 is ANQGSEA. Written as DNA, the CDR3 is TGCAGCGTTGGAGAGGAAAAACTGTTTTTT. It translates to CSVGEEKLFF.

The CDR3 DNA follows: TGTGCCAGCAGCTTAGGTCCAGGTCAAGAGACCCAGTACTTC. As protein: CASSLGPGQETQYF. The chain uses TRBV7-2 and TRBJ2-5, with no clear D. Germline V gene data show CDR1 as SGHTA and CDR2 as FQGNSA. The CDR3 consists of 14 residues. The V and J ends lost 1 base and 2 bases respectively, with 8 bases between them.

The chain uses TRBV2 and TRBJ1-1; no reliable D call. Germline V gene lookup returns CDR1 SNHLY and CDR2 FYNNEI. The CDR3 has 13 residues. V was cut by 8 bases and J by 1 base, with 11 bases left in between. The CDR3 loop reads CASGYRENTEAFF. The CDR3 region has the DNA TGTGCCAGCGGGTATAGGGAGAACACTGAAGCTTTCTTT.

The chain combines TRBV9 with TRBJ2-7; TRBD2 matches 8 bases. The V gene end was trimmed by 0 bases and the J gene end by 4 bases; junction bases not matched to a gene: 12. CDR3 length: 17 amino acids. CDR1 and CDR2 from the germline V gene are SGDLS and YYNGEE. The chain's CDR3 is CASSVAPDGRAGYEQYF. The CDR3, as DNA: TGTGCCAGCAGCGTAGCTCCTGACGGGAGGGCCGGATACGAGCAGTACTTC.

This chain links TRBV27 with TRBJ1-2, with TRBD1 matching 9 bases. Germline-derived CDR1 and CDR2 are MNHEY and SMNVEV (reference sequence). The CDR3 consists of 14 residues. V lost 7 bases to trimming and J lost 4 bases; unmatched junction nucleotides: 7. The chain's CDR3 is CASNPGQGTYGYTF. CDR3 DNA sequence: TGTGCCAGCAATCCGGGACAGGGCACCTATGGCTACACCTTC.

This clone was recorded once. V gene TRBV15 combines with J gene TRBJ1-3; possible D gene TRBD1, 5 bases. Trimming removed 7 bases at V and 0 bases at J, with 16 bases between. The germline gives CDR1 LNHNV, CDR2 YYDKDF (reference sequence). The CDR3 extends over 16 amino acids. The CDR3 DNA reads TGTGCCACCAAGAGGGGCGGAGCCAGCTCTGGAAACACCATATATTTT. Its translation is CATKRGGASSGNTIYF.

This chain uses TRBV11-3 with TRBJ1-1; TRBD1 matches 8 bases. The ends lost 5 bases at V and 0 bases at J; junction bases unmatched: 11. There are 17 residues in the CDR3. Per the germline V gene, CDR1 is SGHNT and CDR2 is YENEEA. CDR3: CASSRLGGDRLNTEAFF. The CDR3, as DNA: TGTGCCAGCAGCCGCTTGGGAGGGGACAGGTTGAACACTGAAGCTTTCTTT.

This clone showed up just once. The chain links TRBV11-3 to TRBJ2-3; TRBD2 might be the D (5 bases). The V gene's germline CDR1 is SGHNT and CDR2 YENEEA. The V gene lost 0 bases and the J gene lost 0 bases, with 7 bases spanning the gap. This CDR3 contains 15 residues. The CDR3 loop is CASSLDRGSTDTQYF. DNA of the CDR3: TGTGCCAGCAGCTTAGACCGCGGGAGCACAGATACGCAGTATTTT.

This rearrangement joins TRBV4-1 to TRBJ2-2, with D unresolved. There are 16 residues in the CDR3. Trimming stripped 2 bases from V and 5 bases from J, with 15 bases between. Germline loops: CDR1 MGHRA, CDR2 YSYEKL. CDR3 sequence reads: CASSQQDLISTGELFF. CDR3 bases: TGCGCCAGCAGCCAACAGGATCTTATCTCTACCGGGGAGCTGTTTTTT.

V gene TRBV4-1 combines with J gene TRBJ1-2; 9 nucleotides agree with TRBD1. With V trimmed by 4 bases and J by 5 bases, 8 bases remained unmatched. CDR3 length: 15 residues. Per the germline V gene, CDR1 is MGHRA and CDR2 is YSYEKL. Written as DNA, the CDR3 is TGCGCCAGCAGCCCGGGACAGGGCGAAGGTTATGGCTACACCTTC. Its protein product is CASSPGQGEGYGYTF.

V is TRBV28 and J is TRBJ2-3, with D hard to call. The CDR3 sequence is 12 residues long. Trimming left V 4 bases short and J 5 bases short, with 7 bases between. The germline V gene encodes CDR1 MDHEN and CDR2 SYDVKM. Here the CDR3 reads CASSSRIDTQYF. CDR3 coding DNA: TGTGCCAGCAGTTCCAGGATAGATACGCAGTATTTT.

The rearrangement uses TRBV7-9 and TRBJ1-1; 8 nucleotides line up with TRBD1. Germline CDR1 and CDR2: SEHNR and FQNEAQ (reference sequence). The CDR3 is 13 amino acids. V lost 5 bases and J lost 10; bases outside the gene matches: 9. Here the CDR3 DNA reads TGTGCCAGCAGCGCACCAGACAGGGGATCAGCTTTCTTT. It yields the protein CASSAPDRGSAFF.

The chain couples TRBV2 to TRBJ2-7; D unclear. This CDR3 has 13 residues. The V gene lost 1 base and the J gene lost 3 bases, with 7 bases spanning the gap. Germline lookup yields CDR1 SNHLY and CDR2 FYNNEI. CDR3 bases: TGTGCCAGCAGTGAAGGCAGTTTCTACGAGCAGTACTTC. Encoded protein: CASSEGSFYEQYF.

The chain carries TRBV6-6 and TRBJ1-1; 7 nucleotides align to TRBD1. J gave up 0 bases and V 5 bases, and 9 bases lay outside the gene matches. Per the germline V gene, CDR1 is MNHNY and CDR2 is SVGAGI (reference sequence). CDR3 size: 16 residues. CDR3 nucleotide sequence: TGTGCCAGCAGTACCGGGGGGGACAGACTGAACACTGAAGCTTTCTTT. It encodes CASSTGGDRLNTEAFF.

Written as DNA, the CDR3 is TGTGCCAGTAGTATCTGGCAGGGGACCGCCGGGGAGCTGTTTTTT. Protein: CASSIWQGTAGELFF. The V gene is TRBV19, the J gene TRBJ2-2, with TRBD1 as a possible D gene (6 bases). V shed 3 bases and J shed 6 bases, with 14 bases lying between them. The CDR3 covers 15 residues. Per the germline V gene, CDR1 is LNHDA and CDR2 is SQIVND (reference sequence).

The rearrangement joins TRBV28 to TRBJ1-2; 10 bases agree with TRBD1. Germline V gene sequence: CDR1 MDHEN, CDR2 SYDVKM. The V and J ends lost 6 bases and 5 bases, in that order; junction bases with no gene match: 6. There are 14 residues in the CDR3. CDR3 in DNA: TGTGCCAGCAGGCAGACAGGGGGCTCATATGGCTACACCTTC. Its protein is CASRQTGGSYGYTF.

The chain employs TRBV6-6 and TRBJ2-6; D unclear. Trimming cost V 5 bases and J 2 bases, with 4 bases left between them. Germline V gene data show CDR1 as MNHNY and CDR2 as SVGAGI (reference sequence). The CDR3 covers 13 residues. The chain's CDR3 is CASSPAGANVLTF. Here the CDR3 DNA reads TGTGCCAGCAGTCCAGCTGGGGCCAACGTCCTGACTTTC.